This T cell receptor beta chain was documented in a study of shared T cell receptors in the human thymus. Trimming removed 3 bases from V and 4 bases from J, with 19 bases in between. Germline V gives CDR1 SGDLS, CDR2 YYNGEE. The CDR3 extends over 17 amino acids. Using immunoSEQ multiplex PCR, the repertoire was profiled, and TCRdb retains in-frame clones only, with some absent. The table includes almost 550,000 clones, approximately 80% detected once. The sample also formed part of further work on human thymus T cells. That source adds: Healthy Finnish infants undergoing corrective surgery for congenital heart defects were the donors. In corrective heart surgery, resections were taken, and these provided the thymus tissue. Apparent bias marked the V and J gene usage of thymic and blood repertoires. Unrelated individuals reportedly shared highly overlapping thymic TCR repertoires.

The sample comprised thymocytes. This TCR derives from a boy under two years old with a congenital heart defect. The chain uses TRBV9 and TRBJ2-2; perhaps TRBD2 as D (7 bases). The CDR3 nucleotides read TGTGCCAGCAGCGCGGGAGGACAGTTTTCTCCCACCGGGGAGCTGTTTTTT. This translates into CASSAGGQFSPTGELFF.